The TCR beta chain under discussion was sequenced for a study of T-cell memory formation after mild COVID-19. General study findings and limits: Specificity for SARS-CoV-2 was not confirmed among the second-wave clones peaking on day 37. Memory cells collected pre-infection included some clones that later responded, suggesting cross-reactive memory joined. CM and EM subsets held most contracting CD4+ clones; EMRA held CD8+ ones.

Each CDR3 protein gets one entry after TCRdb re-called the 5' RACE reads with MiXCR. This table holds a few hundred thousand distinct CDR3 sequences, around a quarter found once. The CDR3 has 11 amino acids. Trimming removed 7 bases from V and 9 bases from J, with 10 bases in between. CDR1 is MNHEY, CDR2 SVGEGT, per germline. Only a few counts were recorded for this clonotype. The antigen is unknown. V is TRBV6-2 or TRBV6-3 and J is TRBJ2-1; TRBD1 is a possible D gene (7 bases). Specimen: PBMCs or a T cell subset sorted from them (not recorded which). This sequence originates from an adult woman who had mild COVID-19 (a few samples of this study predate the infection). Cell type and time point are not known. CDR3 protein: CASNQGGEQFF. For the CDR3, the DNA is TGTGCCAGCAACCAGGGGGGTGAGCAGTTCTTC.